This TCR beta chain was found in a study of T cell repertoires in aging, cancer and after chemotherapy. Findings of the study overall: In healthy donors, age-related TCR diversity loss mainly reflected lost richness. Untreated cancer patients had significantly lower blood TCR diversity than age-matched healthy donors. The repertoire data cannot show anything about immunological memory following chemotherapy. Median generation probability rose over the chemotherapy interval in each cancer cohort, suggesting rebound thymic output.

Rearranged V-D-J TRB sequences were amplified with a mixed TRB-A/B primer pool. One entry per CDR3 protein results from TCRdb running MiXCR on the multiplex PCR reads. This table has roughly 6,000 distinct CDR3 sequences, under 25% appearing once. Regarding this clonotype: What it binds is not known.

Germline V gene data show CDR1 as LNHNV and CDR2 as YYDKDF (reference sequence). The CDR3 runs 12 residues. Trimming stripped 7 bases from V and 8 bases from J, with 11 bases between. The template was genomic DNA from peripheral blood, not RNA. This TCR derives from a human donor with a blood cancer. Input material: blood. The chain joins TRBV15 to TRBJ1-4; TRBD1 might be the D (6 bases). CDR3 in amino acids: CATNEGEEKLFF. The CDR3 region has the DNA TGTGCCACCAACGAGGGGGAGGAAAAACTGTTTTTT. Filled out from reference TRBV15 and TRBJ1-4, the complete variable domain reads DAMVIQNPRYQVTQFGKPVTLSCSQTLNHNVMYWYQQKSSQAPKLLFHYYDKDFNNEADTPDNFQSRRPNTSFCFLDIRSPGLGDTAMYLCATNEGEEKLFFGSGTQLSVL.